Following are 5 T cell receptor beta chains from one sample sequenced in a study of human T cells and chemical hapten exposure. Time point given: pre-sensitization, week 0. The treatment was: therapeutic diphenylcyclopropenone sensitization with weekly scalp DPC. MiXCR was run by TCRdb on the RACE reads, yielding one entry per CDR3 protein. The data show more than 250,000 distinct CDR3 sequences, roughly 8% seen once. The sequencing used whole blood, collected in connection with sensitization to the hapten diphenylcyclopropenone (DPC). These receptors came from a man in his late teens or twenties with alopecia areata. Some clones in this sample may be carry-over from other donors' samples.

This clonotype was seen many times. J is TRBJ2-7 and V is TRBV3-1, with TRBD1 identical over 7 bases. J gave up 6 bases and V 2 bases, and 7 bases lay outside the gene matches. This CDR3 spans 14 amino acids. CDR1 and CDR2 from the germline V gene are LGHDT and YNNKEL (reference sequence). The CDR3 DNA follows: TGTGCCAGCAGCCAACTTCCGACAGGGTCCGAGCAGTACTTC. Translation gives CASSQLPTGSEQYF.

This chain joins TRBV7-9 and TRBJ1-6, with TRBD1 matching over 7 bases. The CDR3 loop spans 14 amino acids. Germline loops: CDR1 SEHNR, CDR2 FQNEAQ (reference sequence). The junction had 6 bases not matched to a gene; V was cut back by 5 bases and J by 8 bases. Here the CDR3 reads CASSQRDSYSPLHF. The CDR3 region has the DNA TGTGCCAGCAGCCAACGGGACAGCTATTCACCCCTCCACTTT.

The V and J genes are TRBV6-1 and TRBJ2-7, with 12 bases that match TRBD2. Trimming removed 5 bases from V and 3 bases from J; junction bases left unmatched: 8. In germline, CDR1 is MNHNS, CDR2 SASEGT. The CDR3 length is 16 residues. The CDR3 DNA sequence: TGTGCCAGCAGTTACCGACTAGCGGGGGAAAACTACGAGCAGTACTTC. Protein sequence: CASSYRLAGENYEQYF.

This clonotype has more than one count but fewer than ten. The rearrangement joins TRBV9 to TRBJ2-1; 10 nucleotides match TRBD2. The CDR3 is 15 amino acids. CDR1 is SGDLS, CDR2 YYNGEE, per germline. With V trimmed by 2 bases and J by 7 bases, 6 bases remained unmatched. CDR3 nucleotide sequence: TGTGCCAGCAGCGTGCTAGCGGGGGATATTAATGAGCAGTTCTTC. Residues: CASSVLAGDINEQFF.

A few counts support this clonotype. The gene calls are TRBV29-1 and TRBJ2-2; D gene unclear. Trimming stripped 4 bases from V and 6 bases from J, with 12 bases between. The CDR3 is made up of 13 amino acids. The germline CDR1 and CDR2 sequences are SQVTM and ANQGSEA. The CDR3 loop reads CSVGWFHAGELFF. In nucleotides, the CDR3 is TGCAGCGTTGGATGGTTTCACGCCGGGGAGCTGTTTTTT.